A selection of T cell receptor beta chains follows, all from one sample in a study of glioma-infiltrating T cells. From the multiplex PCR reads, TCRdb called clonotypes with MiXCR, one entry per CDR3 protein. The top ten hold 35% of the sample, which has roughly 120,000 distinct CDR3 sequences, under 30% seen once. The sample was glioma tissue, nonneoplastic brain tissue, or PBMCs (not recorded which). Receptors were obtained from a human donor with low-grade glioma or glioblastoma, undergoing nonglioma brain surgery, or in good health (not recorded which). Both conserved end residues are part of each CDR3. Each record gives: J gene, V gene, CDR3 length, clone size, D gene, CDR3 protein, CDR3 DNA. D genes are given only for firm matches. Only part of the rows carry a size: once, few, many, or a class if the clone is expanded.

j_call: TRBJ2-5; v_call: TRBV28; cdr3_length: 15; clone_size: many; d_call: TRBD2; cdr3_aa: CASSLRAGGVETQYF; cdr3_nt: TGTGCCAGCAGTTTAAGGGCGGGAGGGGTTGAGACCCAGTACTTC
j_call: TRBJ2-1; v_call: TRBV5-1; cdr3_length: 16; clone_size: few; d_call: TRBD2; cdr3_aa: CASSPTSGISYNEQFF; cdr3_nt: TGCGCCAGCAGCCCGACTAGCGGGATCTCCTACAATGAGCAGTTCTTC
j_call: TRBJ2-7; v_call: TRBV20-1; cdr3_length: 16; clone_size: many; d_call: NA; cdr3_aa: CSASAPTYRASYEQYF; cdr3_nt: TGCAGTGCTAGTGCCCCTACTTACAGGGCTTCCTACGAGCAGTACTTC
j_call: TRBJ1-2; v_call: TRBV15; cdr3_length: 12; clone_size: many; d_call: NA; cdr3_aa: CATSRERYGYTF; cdr3_nt: TGTGCCACCAGCAGAGAACGGTATGGCTACACCTTC
j_call: TRBJ2-5; v_call: TRBV19; cdr3_length: 15; clone_size: few; d_call: TRBD2; cdr3_aa: CASRRAGGRQETQYF; cdr3_nt: TGTGCCAGTAGACGAGCGGGAGGGCGCCAAGAGACCCAGTACTTC
j_call: TRBJ2-7; v_call: TRBV6-1; cdr3_length: 15; clone_size: NA; d_call: TRBD2; cdr3_aa: CASSTPELATYEQYF; cdr3_nt: TGTGCCAGCAGTACACCGGAACTAGCGACCTACGAGCAGTACTTC
j_call: TRBJ2-7; v_call: TRBV29-1; cdr3_length: 13; clone_size: NA; d_call: NA; cdr3_aa: CSVEALIPGEQYF; cdr3_nt: TGCAGCGTTGAAGCACTGATCCCGGGGGAGCAGTACTTC
j_call: TRBJ1-1; v_call: TRBV19; cdr3_length: 15; clone_size: many; d_call: NA; cdr3_aa: CASSFGQSLVAEAFF; cdr3_nt: TGTGCCAGTAGTTTTGGACAGTCACTCGTCGCTGAAGCTTTCTTT
j_call: TRBJ2-1; v_call: TRBV18; cdr3_length: 14; clone_size: NA; d_call: NA; cdr3_aa: CASSPPVDYNEQFF; cdr3_nt: TGTGCCAGCTCACCACCGGTGGATTACAATGAGCAGTTCTTC
j_call: TRBJ2-2; v_call: TRBV28; cdr3_length: 16; clone_size: many; d_call: TRBD1; cdr3_aa: CASSSPGQGVIGELFF; cdr3_nt: TGTGCCAGCAGTTCGCCGGGACAGGGGGTAATCGGGGAGCTGTTTTTT
j_call: TRBJ2-2; v_call: TRBV7-2; cdr3_length: 14; clone_size: NA; d_call: NA; cdr3_aa: CASSGVSSSGELFF; cdr3_nt: TGTGCCAGCAGCGGGGTCAGCTCGTCTGGGGAACTGTTTTTT
j_call: TRBJ1-2; v_call: TRBV28; cdr3_length: 13; clone_size: many; d_call: NA; cdr3_aa: CASSLKGHYGYTF; cdr3_nt: TGTGCCAGCAGTTTAAAGGGCCACTATGGCTACACCTTC
j_call: TRBJ1-1; v_call: TRBV5-1; cdr3_length: 13; clone_size: many; d_call: NA; cdr3_aa: CASSLRGRTEAFF; cdr3_nt: TGCGCCAGCAGCTTGAGAGGGAGGACTGAAGCTTTCTTT
j_call: TRBJ2-1; v_call: TRBV6-6; cdr3_length: 18; clone_size: many; d_call: TRBD2; cdr3_aa: CASSYPRTSGGPNNEQFF; cdr3_nt: TGTGCCAGCAGTTACCCTAGGACTAGCGGGGGGCCTAACAATGAGCAGTTCTTC
j_call: TRBJ2-7; v_call: TRBV19; cdr3_length: 15; clone_size: many; d_call: TRBD1; cdr3_aa: CASSISGTGFDEQYF; cdr3_nt: TGTGCCAGTAGTATATCCGGGACAGGGTTCGACGAGCAGTACTTC
j_call: TRBJ1-1; v_call: TRBV27; cdr3_length: 14; clone_size: many; d_call: NA; cdr3_aa: CASSLSLKNTEAFF; cdr3_nt: TGTGCCAGCAGTTTATCCCTTAAGAACACTGAAGCTTTCTTT
j_call: TRBJ2-3; v_call: TRBV5-4; cdr3_length: 16; clone_size: few; d_call: NA; cdr3_aa: CASSLPGPRRQDTQYF; cdr3_nt: TGTGCCAGCAGCCTGCCCGGACCGCGGCGCCAGGATACGCAGTATTTT
j_call: TRBJ2-1; v_call: TRBV29-1; cdr3_length: 15; clone_size: NA; d_call: TRBD2; cdr3_aa: CSVEGTSGSSYEQFF; cdr3_nt: TGCAGCGTTGAAGGGACTAGCGGTAGCTCCTACGAGCAGTTCTTC
j_call: TRBJ2-2; v_call: TRBV10-1; cdr3_length: 13; clone_size: NA; d_call: NA; cdr3_aa: CASSRGNTGELFF; cdr3_nt: TGCGCCAGCAGTAGGGGGAACACCGGGGAGCTGTTTTTT
j_call: TRBJ2-1; v_call: TRBV7-2; cdr3_length: 12; clone_size: many; d_call: NA; cdr3_aa: CASSSGPNEQFF; cdr3_nt: TGTGCCAGCAGCTCTGGACCCAATGAGCAGTTCTTC
j_call: TRBJ2-5; v_call: TRBV29-1; cdr3_length: 14; clone_size: many; d_call: TRBD2; cdr3_aa: CSVEERLAEETQYF; cdr3_nt: TGCAGCGTTGAAGAACGACTAGCAGAAGAGACCCAGTACTTC
j_call: TRBJ2-7; v_call: TRBV28; cdr3_length: 13; clone_size: many; d_call: NA; cdr3_aa: CASRTPSSYEQYF; cdr3_nt: TGTGCCAGCAGGACGCCGAGCTCCTACGAGCAGTACTTC
j_call: TRBJ2-7; v_call: TRBV19; cdr3_length: 13; clone_size: few; d_call: NA; cdr3_aa: CASRGGGTYEQYF; cdr3_nt: TGTGCCAGTAGGGGGGGAGGAACCTACGAGCAGTACTTC
j_call: TRBJ1-2; v_call: TRBV20-1; cdr3_length: 12; clone_size: NA; d_call: NA; cdr3_aa: CSAGPGAYGYTF; cdr3_nt: TGCAGTGCTGGGCCAGGGGCCTATGGCTACACCTTC
j_call: TRBJ1-1; v_call: TRBV19; cdr3_length: 13; clone_size: many; d_call: NA; cdr3_aa: CASSWQSSTEAFF; cdr3_nt: TGTGCCAGTAGTTGGCAGTCGAGCACTGAAGCTTTCTTT
j_call: TRBJ2-7; v_call: TRBV18; cdr3_length: 13; clone_size: many; d_call: TRBD1; cdr3_aa: CASSPGTGNEQYF; cdr3_nt: TGTGCCAGCTCACCTGGGACAGGGAACGAGCAGTACTTC
j_call: TRBJ2-1; v_call: TRBV7-9; cdr3_length: 14; clone_size: many; d_call: NA; cdr3_aa: CASSTTGGDNEQFF; cdr3_nt: TGTGCCAGCAGCACTACAGGGGGGGACAATGAGCAGTTCTTC
j_call: TRBJ1-1; v_call: TRBV12-3/TRBV12-4; cdr3_length: 15; clone_size: NA; d_call: NA; cdr3_aa: CASSQRDGGGTEAFF; cdr3_nt: TGTGCCAGCAGTCAACGGGACGGGGGAGGAACTGAAGCTTTCTTT
j_call: TRBJ2-7; v_call: TRBV24-1; cdr3_length: 15; clone_size: NA; d_call: TRBD1; cdr3_aa: CATSDSGQGRREQHF; cdr3_nt: TGTGCCACCAGTGATTCCGGACAGGGGCGGCGTGAGCAGCACTTC
j_call: TRBJ2-2; v_call: TRBV9; cdr3_length: 13; clone_size: NA; d_call: NA; cdr3_aa: CASSVVTLGELFF; cdr3_nt: TGTGCCAGCAGCGTAGTTACGTTAGGGGAGCTGTTTTTT
j_call: TRBJ2-7; v_call: TRBV12-3/TRBV12-4; cdr3_length: 13; clone_size: few; d_call: NA; cdr3_aa: CASSLVLNYEQYF; cdr3_nt: TGTGCCAGCAGTTTAGTTCTGAACTACGAGCAGTACTTC
j_call: TRBJ2-1; v_call: TRBV7-8; cdr3_length: 14; clone_size: many; d_call: TRBD2; cdr3_aa: CASSISGVSNEQFF; cdr3_nt: TGTGCCAGCAGCATAAGCGGGGTTAGCAATGAGCAGTTCTTC
j_call: TRBJ2-3; v_call: TRBV7-3; cdr3_length: 16; clone_size: few; d_call: TRBD2; cdr3_aa: CASSFTTSGRTDTQYF; cdr3_nt: TGTGCCAGCAGCTTTACGACTAGCGGGAGAACAGATACGCAGTATTTT
j_call: TRBJ2-1; v_call: TRBV4-3; cdr3_length: 20; clone_size: medium-sized; d_call: TRBD2; cdr3_aa: CASSQEWLAGGTDRYNEQFF; cdr3_nt: TGCGCCAGCAGCCAAGAGTGGCTAGCGGGAGGCACAGATCGGTACAATGAGCAGTTCTTC
j_call: TRBJ2-1; v_call: TRBV2; cdr3_length: 15; clone_size: many; d_call: NA; cdr3_aa: CASKRGSSSYNEQFF; cdr3_nt: TGTGCCAGCAAGCGCGGGTCGAGCTCCTACAATGAGCAGTTCTTC
j_call: TRBJ2-1; v_call: TRBV7-3; cdr3_length: 15; clone_size: few; d_call: NA; cdr3_aa: CASSPPGGPYNEQFF; cdr3_nt: TGTGCCAGCAGCCCTCCCGGAGGACCTTACAATGAGCAGTTCTTC
j_call: TRBJ1-1; v_call: TRBV20-1; cdr3_length: 13; clone_size: many; d_call: NA; cdr3_aa: CSASGRPNTEAFF; cdr3_nt: TGCAGTGCTTCGGGACGGCCAAACACTGAAGCTTTCTTT
j_call: TRBJ2-5; v_call: TRBV11-2; cdr3_length: 16; clone_size: NA; d_call: TRBD2; cdr3_aa: CASSLMGGGGSETQYF; cdr3_nt: TGTGCCAGCAGCTTAATGGGTGGCGGGGGAAGCGAGACCCAGTACTTC
j_call: TRBJ2-7; v_call: TRBV7-2; cdr3_length: 12; clone_size: many; d_call: NA; cdr3_aa: CASSSTWGEQYF; cdr3_nt: TGTGCCAGCAGCTCGACGTGGGGCGAGCAGTACTTC
j_call: TRBJ2-2; v_call: TRBV29-1; cdr3_length: 14; clone_size: NA; d_call: NA; cdr3_aa: CSVGVGANTGELFF; cdr3_nt: TGCAGCGTGGGGGTTGGCGCGAACACCGGGGAGCTGTTTTTT
j_call: TRBJ2-1; v_call: TRBV2; cdr3_length: 16; clone_size: NA; d_call: TRBD2; cdr3_aa: CASKETSESSYNEQFF; cdr3_nt: TGTGCCAGCAAAGAAACTAGCGAGAGCTCCTACAATGAGCAGTTCTTC
j_call: TRBJ2-3; v_call: TRBV12-3/TRBV12-4; cdr3_length: 14; clone_size: many; d_call: TRBD2; cdr3_aa: CASRSTSGTDTQYF; cdr3_nt: TGTGCCAGCAGATCAACTAGCGGCACAGATACGCAGTATTTT
j_call: TRBJ2-1; v_call: TRBV11-2; cdr3_length: 13; clone_size: NA; d_call: NA; cdr3_aa: CASSLVATNEQFF; cdr3_nt: TGTGCCAGCAGCTTAGTAGCCACGAATGAGCAGTTCTTC
j_call: TRBJ2-1; v_call: TRBV4-1; cdr3_length: 16; clone_size: few; d_call: TRBD2; cdr3_aa: CASSLRTSGMNNEQFF; cdr3_nt: TGCGCCAGCAGCCTCCGGACTAGCGGGATGAACAATGAGCAGTTCTTC
j_call: TRBJ1-5; v_call: TRBV6-1; cdr3_length: 17; clone_size: NA; d_call: TRBD1; cdr3_aa: CASSELPQGACNQPQHF; cdr3_nt: TGTGCCAGCAGTGAGCTTCCACAGGGGGCCTGCAATCAGCCCCAGCATTTT
j_call: TRBJ2-4; v_call: TRBV5-4; cdr3_length: 13; clone_size: many; d_call: TRBD1; cdr3_aa: CASSFGRGQGGYF; cdr3_nt: TGTGCCAGCAGCTTTGGTAGGGGACAGGGCGGGTACTTC